This TCR beta chain was sequenced during a study of T cells in Graves' hyperthyroidism and ophthalmopathy. The study's findings and limits: Onset of ophthalmopathy came a median approximately 6.8 months after the model predicted it. Most thyroid-expanded clonotypes above 0.001 were also found in blood.

CDR1 is SGHNT, CDR2 YENEEA, per germline. The CDR3 is made up of 18 amino acids. Trimming removed 0 bases from V and 8 bases from J; junction bases left unmatched: 13. Disease lasting under 3 months, a NOSPECS grade of at least 4, and a Clinical Activity Score of at least 3 were features of the ophthalmopathy patients. Isolation of PBMCs was performed on around 9.8 ml fresh peripheral blood. Ten or more counts support this clonotype. Its target is not known. Amplification of TCR beta CDR3 regions was performed using RNA transcripts as template. HTBI primers drove first-round RT-PCR of the TCR CDR3. TCRdb re-derived calls from the multiplex PCR reads in MiXCR, one entry per CDR3 protein. The sample has hundreds of thousands of distinct CDR3 sequences, roughly 15% seen once.

This sequence joins TRBV11-3 and TRBJ2-2; 9 bases align to TRBD2. The receptor comes from a woman aged 60 to 75 with Graves' ophthalmopathy. Sequencing input: blood. CDR3 coding DNA: TGTGCCAGCAGCTTAGATTCGGTCGGAGCGGGAGGTACTGGGGAGCTGTTTTTT. It specifies CASSLDSVGAGGTGELFF.